One T cell receptor beta chain is described in this entry. Its antigen is still unknown. Primers: 60 Vbeta forward and 13 Jbeta reverse. Profiling relied on immunoSEQ multiplex PCR, and the TCRdb table lists in-frame clones only, not all of them. The repertoire shows 45,000 to 55,000 clones; the top ten hold roughly 25%. This entry is derived from a study of cytomegalovirus exposure and HLA in healthy donors. Regarding the study as a whole: The classifier was said to identify cytomegalovirus status with high specificity and sensitivity.

Germline V gene data show CDR1 as SGHRS and CDR2 as YFSETQ. The CDR3 length is 15 residues. Trimming at V came to 4 bases and at J to 4 bases, leaving 10 bases not matched to a gene. This TCR derives from a middle-aged man in good health and CMV-seropositive. This chain uses TRBV5-1 with TRBJ2-7; 8 positions match TRBD1. Input material: PBMCs. In DNA form, the CDR3 reads TGCGCCAGCAGCCAGGGGACAGGTTATCATTACGAGCAGTACTTC. It codes for CASSQGTGYHYEQYF.